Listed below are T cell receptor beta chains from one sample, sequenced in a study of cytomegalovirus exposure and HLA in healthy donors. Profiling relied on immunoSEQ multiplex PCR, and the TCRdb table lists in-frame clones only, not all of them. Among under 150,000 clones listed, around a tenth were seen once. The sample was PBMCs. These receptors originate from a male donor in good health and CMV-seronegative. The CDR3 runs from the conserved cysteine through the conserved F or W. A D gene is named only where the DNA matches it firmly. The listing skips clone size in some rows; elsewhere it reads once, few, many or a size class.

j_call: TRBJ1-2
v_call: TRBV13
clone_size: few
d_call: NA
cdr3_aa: CASSLGLPNTRYGYTF
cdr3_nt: TGTGCCAGCAGCTTAGGACTACCTAATACCCGCTATGGCTACACCTTC

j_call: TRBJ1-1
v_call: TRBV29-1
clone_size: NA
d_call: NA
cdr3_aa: CSAKQGNTEAFF
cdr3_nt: TGCAGCGCCAAGCAGGGGAACACTGAAGCTTTCTTT

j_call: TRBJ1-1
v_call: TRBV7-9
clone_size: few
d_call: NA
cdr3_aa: CASSLGLTEAFF
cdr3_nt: TGTGCCAGCAGCTTAGGACTGACTGAAGCTTTCTTT

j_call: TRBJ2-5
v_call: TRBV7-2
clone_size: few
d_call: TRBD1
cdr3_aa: CASSLGTAGGQETQYF
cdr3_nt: TGTGCCAGCAGCTTGGGGACGGCAGGGGGCCAAGAGACCCAGTACTTC

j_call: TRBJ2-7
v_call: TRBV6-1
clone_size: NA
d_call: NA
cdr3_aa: CASNHGTPSYEQYF
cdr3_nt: TGTGCCAGCAACCACGGGACACCCTCCTACGAGCAGTACTTC

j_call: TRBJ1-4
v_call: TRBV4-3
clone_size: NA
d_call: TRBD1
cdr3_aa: CASSQDAGQGREKLFF
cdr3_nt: TGCGCCAGCAGCCAAGATGCGGGACAGGGCCGGGAAAAACTGTTTTTT

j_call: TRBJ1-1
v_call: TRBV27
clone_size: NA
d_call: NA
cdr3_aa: CASSQRGMNTEAFF
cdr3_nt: TGTGCCAGCAGTCAGAGGGGGATGAACACTGAAGCTTTCTTT

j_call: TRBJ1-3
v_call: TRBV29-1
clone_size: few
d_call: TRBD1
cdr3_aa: CSVGDRGHRNTIYF
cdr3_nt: TGCAGCGTTGGGGACAGGGGGCATAGAAACACCATATATTTT

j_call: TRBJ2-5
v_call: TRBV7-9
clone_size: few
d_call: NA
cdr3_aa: CASSSTLTGTETQYF
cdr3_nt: TGTGCCAGCAGCTCAACCCTCACAGGGACGGAGACCCAGTACTTC

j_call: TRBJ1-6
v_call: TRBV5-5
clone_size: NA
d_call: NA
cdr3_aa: CASSLGTHSPLHF
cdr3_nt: TGTGCCAGCAGCTTGGGGACACATTCACCCCTCCACTTT

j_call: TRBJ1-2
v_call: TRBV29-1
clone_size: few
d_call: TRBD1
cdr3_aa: CSVGQGASYGYTF
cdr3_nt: TGCAGCGTTGGACAGGGGGCAAGCTATGGCTACACCTTC

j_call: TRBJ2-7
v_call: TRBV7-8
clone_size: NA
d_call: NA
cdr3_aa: CASSAGNSYEQYF
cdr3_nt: TGTGCCAGCAGCGCCGGGAATTCCTACGAGCAGTACTTC

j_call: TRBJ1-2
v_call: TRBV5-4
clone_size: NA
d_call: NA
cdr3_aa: CASSLGYAGNGYTF
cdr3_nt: TGTGCCAGCAGCTTAGGGTATGCGGGGAATGGCTACACCTTC

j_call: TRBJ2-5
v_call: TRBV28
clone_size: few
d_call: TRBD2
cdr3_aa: CASNGREGYQTQYF
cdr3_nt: TGTGCCAGCAACGGGCGGGAGGGATATCAGACCCAGTACTTC

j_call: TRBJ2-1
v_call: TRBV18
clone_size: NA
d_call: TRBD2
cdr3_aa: CASSPEVAGLAGNEQFF
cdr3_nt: TGTGCCAGCTCACCTGAGGTTGCGGGACTAGCGGGTAATGAGCAGTTCTTC

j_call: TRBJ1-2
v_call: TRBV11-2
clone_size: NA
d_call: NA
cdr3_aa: CASRPLRGAVFNYGYTF
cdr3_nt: TGTGCCAGCAGACCATTGCGGGGGGCGGTGTTTAACTATGGCTACACCTTC